This record concerns one T cell receptor (beta chain) sequence. Measured with immunoSEQ multiplex PCR; TCRdb has only the in-frame clones, and not every one. Its clone listing holds about 210,000 clones. This entry is derived from a study of control samples from healthy donors and cancer patients. This CDR3 region has 19 residues. This clonotype was sampled from a woman aged 30 to 39 in good health. The chain combines TRBV21-1 with TRBJ1-5; the table's D call TRBD1 went unverified against the DNA. TRBV21-1 is tagged as a pseudogene. The sample comprised blood. CDR3 region: CASSKESRDRGYSNQPQHF. The DNA of the CDR3 is TGTGCCAGCAGCAAGGAGTCCCGGGACAGGGGATATAGCAATCAGCCCCAGCATTTT.